The rows below give T cell receptor beta chains drawn from one sample of a study of CD8 T cells in Susac syndrome. TCRdb reprocessed the immunoSEQ multiplex PCR reads via MiXCR and lists one record per CDR3 protein. The data show under 200,000 distinct CDR3 sequences, 94% seen once. Source material: CD4+ T cells from PBMCs. The receptor set was obtained from a human donor with Susac syndrome. The CDR3 runs from the conserved cysteine through the conserved F or W. Each record gives: J gene, D gene, clone size, CDR3 length, V gene, CDR3 DNA, CDR3 protein. A D gene is named only where the DNA matches it firmly. Expanded clones get a size class; other rows say once, few or many, or leave the size out.

TRBJ2-5 | TRBD1 | . | 15 | TRBV20-1 | TGCAGTGCTAGGCAGGACAGGAAGAACCAAGAGACCCAGTACTTC | CSARQDRKNQETQYF
TRBJ2-1 | TRBD1 | . | 15 | TRBV5-4 | TGTGCCAGCAGCCCCCCGGGACAGTTTTACAATGAGCAGTTCTTC | CASSPPGQFYNEQFF
TRBJ1-6 | . | . | 15 | TRBV7-8 | TGTGCCAGCAGCTTAAGGATTGGGGCCAATTCACCCCTCCACTTT | CASSLRIGANSPLHF
TRBJ2-1 | . | . | 14 | TRBV30 | TGTGCCTGGAGTGTAACCCGGGCGAGAAATGAGCAGTTCTTC | CAWSVTRARNEQFF
TRBJ2-2 | . | . | 16 | TRBV5-1 | TGCGCCAGCAGCTTGACCGGGCCCCCGAACACCGGGGAGCTGTTTTTT | CASSLTGPPNTGELFF
TRBJ2-3 | TRBD2 | . | 14 | TRBV2 | TGTGCCAGCAGTGGGACTAGCGGAACAGATACGCAGTATTTT | CASSGTSGTDTQYF
TRBJ1-2 | TRBD1 | . | 14 | TRBV20-1 | TGCAGTGCTAGAGATCCCGACAGGGACTATGGCTACACCTTC | CSARDPDRDYGYTF
TRBJ2-6 | . | . | 15 | TRBV7-9 | TGTGCCAGCAGCTTGGGGAGCTCTGGGGCCAACGTCCTGACTTTC | CASSLGSSGANVLTF
TRBJ1-1 | TRBD1 | . | 15 | TRBV7-3 | TGTGCCAGCAGCTTAATCCCACAGGGGGCGGGGGAAGCTTTCTTT | CASSLIPQGAGEAFF
TRBJ1-3 | . | . | 16 | TRBV7-9 | TGTGCCAGCAGCCCCTCGGGGGGATTCGGTGGAAACACCATATATTTT | CASSPSGGFGGNTIYF
TRBJ2-1 | . | . | 14 | TRBV9 | TGTGCCAGCAGCGTAGGAGGCTCCTACAATGAGCAGTTCTTC | CASSVGGSYNEQFF
TRBJ2-2 | . | . | 12 | TRBV2 | TGTGCCAGCAGTGTCCAGCACGGGGAGCTGTTTTTT | CASSVQHGELFF
TRBJ2-1 | TRBD2 | . | 14 | TRBV29-1 | TGCAGCGGAGCGGGGGCAGGTGGTCTTCTTGAGCAGTTCTTC | CSGAGAGGLLEQFF
TRBJ2-7 | TRBD1 | . | 15 | TRBV19 | TGTGCCAGTAGTCTTCGACAGGGGGCTGCCTACGAGCAGTACTTC | CASSLRQGAAYEQYF
TRBJ2-7 | . | . | 15 | TRBV28 | TGTGCCAGCAGTTCGACAGCAGCCTCGCGAAACGAGCAGTACTTC | CASSSTAASRNEQYF
TRBJ1-5 | . | . | 13 | TRBV6-2/TRBV6-3 | TGTGCCAGCAGTTACTCGGCTCATCAGCCCCAGCATTTT | CASSYSAHQPQHF
TRBJ2-5 | . | . | 16 | TRBV9 | TGTGCCAGCAGCGTAGCAGGAGGCAGGGCTGGAGAGACCCAGTACTTC | CASSVAGGRAGETQYF
TRBJ2-5 | TRBD2 | . | 14 | TRBV5-6 | TGTGCCAGCAGCCCGCTAGCGGCCCAAGAGACCCAGTACTTC | CASSPLAAQETQYF
TRBJ2-2 | . | once | 15 | TRBV7-9 | TGTGCCAGCAGCGACCCTCGACAGATTACCGGGGAGCTGTTTTTT | CASSDPRQITGELFF
TRBJ1-1 | . | . | 13 | TRBV7-2 | TGTGCCAGCAGGCCGACAGGGAACACTGAAGCTTTCTTT | CASRPTGNTEAFF
TRBJ2-5 | . | once | 15 | TRBV9 | TGTGCCAGCAGCGTAGAGGGGGGGTACCAAGAGACCCAGTACTTC | CASSVEGGYQETQYF
TRBJ1-6 | TRBD1 | . | 14 | TRBV2 | TGTGCCAGCAGTGGACAGGGGGCAGACTCACCCCTCCACTTT | CASSGQGADSPLHF
TRBJ1-2 | . | . | 16 | TRBV7-9 | TGTGCCAGCAGATCACATCAGGGGCAGAGGGCGTTGGGCTACACCTTC | CASRSHQGQRALGYTF
TRBJ1-1 | . | . | 11 | TRBV2 | TGTGCCAGCGAATATCAACCTCAAGCTTTCTTT | CASEYQPQAFF
TRBJ1-1 | . | few | 13 | TRBV7-2 | TGTGCCAGCAGCTTAGACAGTTTCACTGAAGCTTTCTTT | CASSLDSFTEAFF
TRBJ2-7 | . | . | 11 | TRBV7-2 | TGTGCCAGCAGCTCAGCCTACGAGCAGTACTTC | CASSSAYEQYF
TRBJ1-1 | . | . | 13 | TRBV30 | TGTGCCTGGACCTACAGGGTAAGCACTGAAGCTTTCTTT | CAWTYRVSTEAFF